A single TCR beta chain is shown here with its context. Its target is unknown. The record originates from a study of cytomegalovirus exposure and HLA in healthy donors. Nominally healthy donors provided the samples, though records likely missed some immune exposures. Germline V gives CDR1 SGDLS, CDR2 YYNGEE. The CDR3 length is 16 residues. V lost 0 bases and J lost 0; bases outside the gene matches: 3. In the PCR, 60 Vbeta and 13 Jbeta primers were used. Clones were read by immunoSEQ multiplex PCR, and TCRdb kept only the in-frame ones, dropping some. The sample has over 120,000 clones; about 80% are singletons. Study findings and constraints: Reported performance of the classifier showed diagnosis of cytomegalovirus status with high specificity and sensitivity. 87-base-pair reads could not separate some V segments, including TRBV6-2 and TRBV6-3. For TCR beta chains, V- and J-gene trimming was later linked to a missense DCLRE1C variant.

This TCR was sampled from a woman aged 55 to 70 in good health and CMV-seropositive. The chain employs TRBV9 and TRBJ2-1; 7 nucleotides match TRBD2. Sequenced: PBMCs. The CDR3 region is CASSVASGTSYNEQFF. The DNA for the CDR3 is TGTGCCAGCAGCGTAGCGAGCGGGACCTCCTACAATGAGCAGTTCTTC.